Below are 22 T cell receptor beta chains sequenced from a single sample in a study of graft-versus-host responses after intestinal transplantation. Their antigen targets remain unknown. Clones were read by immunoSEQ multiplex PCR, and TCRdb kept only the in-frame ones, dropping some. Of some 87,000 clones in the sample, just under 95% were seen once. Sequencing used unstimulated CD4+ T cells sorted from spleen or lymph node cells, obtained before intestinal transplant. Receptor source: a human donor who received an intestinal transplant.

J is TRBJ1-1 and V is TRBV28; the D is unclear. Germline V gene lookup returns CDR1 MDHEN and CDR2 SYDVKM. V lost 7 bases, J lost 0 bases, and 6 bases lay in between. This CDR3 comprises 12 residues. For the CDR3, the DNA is TGTGCCAGCACAACAGTGAACACTGAAGCTTTCTTT. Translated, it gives CASTTVNTEAFF.

CDR3 DNA: TGTGCCAGTAGAGTTCTGGGGCGTCAGCCCCAGCATTTT. Encoded protein: CASRVLGRQPQHF. J is TRBJ1-5 and V is TRBV19; the D gene is possibly TRBD1 (5 bases). CDR1 is LNHDA, CDR2 SQIVND, per germline (reference sequence). V was pared by 6 bases and J by 6 bases, with 12 bases between. CDR3 length equals 13 residues.

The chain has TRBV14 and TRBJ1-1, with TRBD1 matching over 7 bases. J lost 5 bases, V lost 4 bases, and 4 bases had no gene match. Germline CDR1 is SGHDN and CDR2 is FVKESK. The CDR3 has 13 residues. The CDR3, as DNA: TGTGCCAGCAGCCGACAGGGCAGTACTGAAGCTTTCTTT. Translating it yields CASSRQGSTEAFF.

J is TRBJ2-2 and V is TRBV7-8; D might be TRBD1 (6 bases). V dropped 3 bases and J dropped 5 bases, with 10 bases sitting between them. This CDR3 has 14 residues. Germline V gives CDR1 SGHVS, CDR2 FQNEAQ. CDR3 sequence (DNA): TGTGCCAGCAGCTTGTGGCAGGGGACCGGGGAGCTGTTTTTT. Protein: CASSLWQGTGELFF.

In DNA form, the CDR3 reads TGTGCCATCAGTGACCCTTCCGGGAACCGCAATGAGCAGTTCTTC. This encodes CAISDPSGNRNEQFF. This chain connects TRBV10-3 to TRBJ2-1, with D possibly being TRBD2 (5 bases). The CDR3 is 15 residues long. Germline V gene lookup returns CDR1 ENHRY and CDR2 SYGVKD. The ends were cut back, 3 bases at V and 6 bases at J, with 15 bases in the middle.

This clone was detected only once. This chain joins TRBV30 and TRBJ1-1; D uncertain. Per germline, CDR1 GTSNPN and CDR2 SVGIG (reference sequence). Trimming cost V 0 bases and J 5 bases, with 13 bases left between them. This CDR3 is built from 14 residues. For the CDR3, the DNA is TGTGCCTGGAGTGTAAAAGGGTTTGGTACTGAAGCTTTCTTT. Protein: CAWSVKGFGTEAFF.

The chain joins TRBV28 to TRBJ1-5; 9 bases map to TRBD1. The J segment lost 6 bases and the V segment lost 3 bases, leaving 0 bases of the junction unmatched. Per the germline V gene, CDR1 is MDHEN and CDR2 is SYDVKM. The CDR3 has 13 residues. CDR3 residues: CASSLTGGQPQHF. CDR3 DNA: TGTGCCAGCAGTTTGACAGGGGGTCAGCCCCAGCATTTT.

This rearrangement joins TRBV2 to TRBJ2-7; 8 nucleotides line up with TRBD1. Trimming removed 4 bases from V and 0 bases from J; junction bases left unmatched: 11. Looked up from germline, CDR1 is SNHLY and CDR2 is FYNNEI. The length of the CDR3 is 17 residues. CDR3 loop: CASSVRTGGKGSYEQYF. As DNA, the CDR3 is TGTGCCAGCAGTGTTCGAACAGGGGGAAAGGGCTCCTACGAGCAGTACTTC.

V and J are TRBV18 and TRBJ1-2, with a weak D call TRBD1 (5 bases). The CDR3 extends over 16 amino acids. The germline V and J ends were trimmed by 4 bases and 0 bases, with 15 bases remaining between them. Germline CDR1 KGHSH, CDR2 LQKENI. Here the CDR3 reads CASSLQTVTTNYGYTF. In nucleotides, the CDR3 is TGTGCCAGCTCACTTCAGACAGTAACTACTAACTATGGCTACACCTTC.

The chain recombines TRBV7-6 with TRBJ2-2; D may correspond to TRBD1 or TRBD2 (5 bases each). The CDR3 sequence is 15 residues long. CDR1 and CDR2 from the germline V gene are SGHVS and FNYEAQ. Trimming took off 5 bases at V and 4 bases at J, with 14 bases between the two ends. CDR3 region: CASSRSAGGTGELFF. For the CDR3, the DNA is TGTGCCAGCAGCCGTTCGGCTGGGGGCACCGGGGAGCTGTTTTTT.

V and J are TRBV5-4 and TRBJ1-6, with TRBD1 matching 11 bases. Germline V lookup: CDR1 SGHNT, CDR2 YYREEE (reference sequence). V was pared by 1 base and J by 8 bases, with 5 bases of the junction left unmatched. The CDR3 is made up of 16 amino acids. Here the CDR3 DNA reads TGTGCCAGCAGCTTGACCGGGACAGGGGGATATTCACCCCTCCACTTT. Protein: CASSLTGTGGYSPLHF.

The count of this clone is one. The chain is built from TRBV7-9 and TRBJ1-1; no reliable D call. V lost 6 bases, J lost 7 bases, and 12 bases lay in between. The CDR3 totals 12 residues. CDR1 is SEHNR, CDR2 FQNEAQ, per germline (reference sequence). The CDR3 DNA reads TGTGCCAGCAGTAAAGACACTTATGAAGCTTTCTTT. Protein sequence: CASSKDTYEAFF. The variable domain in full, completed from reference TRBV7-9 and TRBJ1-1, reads DTGVSQNPRHKITKRGQNVTFRCDPISEHNRLYWYRQTLGQGPEFLTYFQNEAQLEKSRLLSDRFSAERPKGSFSTLEIQRTEQGDSAMYLCASSKDTYEAFFGQGTRLTVV.

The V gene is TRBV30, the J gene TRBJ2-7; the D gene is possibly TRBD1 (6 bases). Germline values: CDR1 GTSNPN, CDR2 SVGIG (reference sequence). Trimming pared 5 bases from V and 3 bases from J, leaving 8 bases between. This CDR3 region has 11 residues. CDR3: CAWLQGYEQYF. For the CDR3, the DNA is TGTGCCTGGCTACAGGGCTACGAGCAGTACTTC. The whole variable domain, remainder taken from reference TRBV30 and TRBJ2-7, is SQTIHQWPATLVQPVGSPLSLECTVEGTSNPNLYWYRQAAGRGLQLLFYSVGIGQISSEVPQNLSASRPQDRQFILSSKKLLLSDSGFYLCAWLQGYEQYFGPGTRLTVT.

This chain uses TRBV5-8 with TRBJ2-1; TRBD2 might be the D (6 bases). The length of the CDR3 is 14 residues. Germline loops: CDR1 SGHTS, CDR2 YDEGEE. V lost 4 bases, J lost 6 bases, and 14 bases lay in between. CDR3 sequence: CASSGLPSFNEQFF. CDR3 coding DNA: TGTGCCAGCAGCGGACTACCCAGTTTCAATGAGCAGTTCTTC.

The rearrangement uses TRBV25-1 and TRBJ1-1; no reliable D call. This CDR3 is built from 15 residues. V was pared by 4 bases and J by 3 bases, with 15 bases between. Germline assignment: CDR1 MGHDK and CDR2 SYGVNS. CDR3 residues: CASSALLRTDTEAFF. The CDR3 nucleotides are TGTGCCAGCAGTGCCCTACTCCGGACGGACACTGAAGCTTTCTTT.

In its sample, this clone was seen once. The CDR3 sequence is CASSLSVGLSNYEQYF. DNA of the CDR3: TGCGCCAGCAGCTTGTCTGTGGGACTTTCAAACTACGAGCAGTACTTC. The chain has TRBV5-1 and TRBJ2-7, with TRBD2 as a possible D gene (6 bases). The CDR3 spans 16 residues. The germline gives CDR1 SGHRS, CDR2 YFSETQ. Between the trimmed V and J ends, which lost 1 base and 3 bases, there was a span of 17 bases.

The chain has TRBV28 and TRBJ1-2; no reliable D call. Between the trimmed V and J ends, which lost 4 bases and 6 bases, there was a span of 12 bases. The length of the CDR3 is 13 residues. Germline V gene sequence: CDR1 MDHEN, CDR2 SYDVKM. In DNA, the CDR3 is TGTGCCAGCAGTTCGGGGAGTTTGGATGGCTACACCTTC. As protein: CASSSGSLDGYTF.

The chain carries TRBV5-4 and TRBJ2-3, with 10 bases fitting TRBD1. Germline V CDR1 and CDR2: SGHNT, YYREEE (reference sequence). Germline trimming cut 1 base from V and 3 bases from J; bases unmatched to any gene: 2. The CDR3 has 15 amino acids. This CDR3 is CASSLSDRGTDTQYF. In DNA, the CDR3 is TGTGCCAGCAGCTTGTCGGACAGGGGGACAGATACGCAGTATTTT.

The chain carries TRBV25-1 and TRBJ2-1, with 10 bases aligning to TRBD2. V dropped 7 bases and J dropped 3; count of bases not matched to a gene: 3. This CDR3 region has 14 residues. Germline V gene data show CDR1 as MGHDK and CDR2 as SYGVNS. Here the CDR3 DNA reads TGTGCCAGCACCACTAGCGGGATCTACAATGAGCAGTTCTTC. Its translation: CASTTSGIYNEQFF.

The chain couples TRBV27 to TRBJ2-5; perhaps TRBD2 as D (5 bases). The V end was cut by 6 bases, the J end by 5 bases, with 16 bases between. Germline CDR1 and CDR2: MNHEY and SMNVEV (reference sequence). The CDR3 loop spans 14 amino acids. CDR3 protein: CASSPHPRRETQYF. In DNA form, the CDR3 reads TGTGCCAGCAGCCCCCACCCGCGGAGGGAGACCCAGTACTTC.

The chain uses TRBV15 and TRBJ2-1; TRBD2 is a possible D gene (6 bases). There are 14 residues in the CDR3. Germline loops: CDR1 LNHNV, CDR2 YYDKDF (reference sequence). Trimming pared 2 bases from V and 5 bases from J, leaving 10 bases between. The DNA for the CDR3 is TGTGCCACCAGCAGATCTTGGACTAACAATGAGCAGTTCTTC. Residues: CATSRSWTNNEQFF.

The CDR3 DNA follows: TGTGCCAGCAGGGCGACTGCTAACTACGAGCAGTACTTC. Translated, it gives CASRATANYEQYF. The rearrangement joins TRBV6-5 to TRBJ2-7, with D unclear. Germline CDR1 MNHEY, CDR2 SVGAGI. CDR3 size: 13 residues. V lost 6 bases and J 3 bases, leaving 12 bases between the germline ends.